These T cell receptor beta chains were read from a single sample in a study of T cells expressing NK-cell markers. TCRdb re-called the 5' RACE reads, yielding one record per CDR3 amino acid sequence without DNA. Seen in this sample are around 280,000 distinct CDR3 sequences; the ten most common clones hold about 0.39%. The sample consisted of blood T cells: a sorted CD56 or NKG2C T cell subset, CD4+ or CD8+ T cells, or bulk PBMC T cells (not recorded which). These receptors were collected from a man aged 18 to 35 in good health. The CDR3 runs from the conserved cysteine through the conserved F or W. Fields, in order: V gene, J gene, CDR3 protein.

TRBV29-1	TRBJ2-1	CSVVATSYEQFF
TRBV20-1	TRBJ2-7	CSALGGQTYEQYF
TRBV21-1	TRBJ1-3	CASSPRTGSGNTIYF
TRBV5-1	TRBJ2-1	CASSLASGSVNEQFF
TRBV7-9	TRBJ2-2	CASRDPSGQNSNTGELFF
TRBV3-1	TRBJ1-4	CASSQDSTGAEKLFF
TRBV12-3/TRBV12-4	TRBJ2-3	CASPAGGPGDTQYF
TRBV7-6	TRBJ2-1	CASSSLGQNNEQFF
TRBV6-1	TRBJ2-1	CASRNSGSISDEQFF
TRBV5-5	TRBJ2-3	CASSFRGAGAATDTQYF
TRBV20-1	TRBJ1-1	CSASSGQGNTEAFF
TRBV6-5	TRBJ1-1	CASSSPGRLDEAFF
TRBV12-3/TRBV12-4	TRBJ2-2	CASSRRTAPGELFF
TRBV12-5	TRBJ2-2	CASGLGGGGLAGVSLFF
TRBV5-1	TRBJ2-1	CASSRSNPFYNEQFF
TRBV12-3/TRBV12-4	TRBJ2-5	CASRTTAGQETQYF
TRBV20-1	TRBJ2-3	CSARDLRASASTDTQYF
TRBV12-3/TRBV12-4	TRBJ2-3	CASSTGLAGLTDTQYF
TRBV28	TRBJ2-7	CASSRTGGTYEQYF
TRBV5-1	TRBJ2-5	CASSSLSGTGGETQYF
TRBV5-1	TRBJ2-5	CASSALTTGTQETQYF
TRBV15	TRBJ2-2	CATSRARGPRSTGELFF
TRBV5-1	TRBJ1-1	CASSPRQGVGTEAFF
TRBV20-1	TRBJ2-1	CSARDMGKHNEQFF
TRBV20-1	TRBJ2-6	CSAESSGANVLTF
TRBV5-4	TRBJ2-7	CASSLERRKQYF
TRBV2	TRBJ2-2	CATGAGTTGELFF
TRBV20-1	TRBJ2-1	CSARSPRLAGVPYNEQFF
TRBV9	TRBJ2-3	CASSVDSGRGRDTQYF
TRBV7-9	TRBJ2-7	CASSFWKEGLEQYF
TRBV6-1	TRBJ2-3	CASSETSGRALDTQYF
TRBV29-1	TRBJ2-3	CSVVSLADTDTQYF
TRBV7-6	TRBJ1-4	CASSGGTGYGKLFF
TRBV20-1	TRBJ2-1	CSARVDSGLQFF
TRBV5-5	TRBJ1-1	CASSRTVRVPEAFF
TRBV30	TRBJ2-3	CACATEFNRGDTQYF
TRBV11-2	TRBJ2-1	CASSLDRMGLAGPYNEQFF
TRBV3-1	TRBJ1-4	CASSRGQPNEKLFF
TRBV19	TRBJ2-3	CASSRTSGRAWTDTQYF
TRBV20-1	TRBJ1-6	CSAPSRLRNSPLHF
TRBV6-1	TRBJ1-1	CASSRDRGIEAFF
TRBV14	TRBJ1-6	CASSPGIRDSPLHF
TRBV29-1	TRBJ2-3	CSVFFPGLRTDTQYF
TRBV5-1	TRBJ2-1	CASTLGTGFYNEQFF
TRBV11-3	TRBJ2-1	CASSLVAGWTYNEQFF
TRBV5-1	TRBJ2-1	CASSLRLAGAFEQFF